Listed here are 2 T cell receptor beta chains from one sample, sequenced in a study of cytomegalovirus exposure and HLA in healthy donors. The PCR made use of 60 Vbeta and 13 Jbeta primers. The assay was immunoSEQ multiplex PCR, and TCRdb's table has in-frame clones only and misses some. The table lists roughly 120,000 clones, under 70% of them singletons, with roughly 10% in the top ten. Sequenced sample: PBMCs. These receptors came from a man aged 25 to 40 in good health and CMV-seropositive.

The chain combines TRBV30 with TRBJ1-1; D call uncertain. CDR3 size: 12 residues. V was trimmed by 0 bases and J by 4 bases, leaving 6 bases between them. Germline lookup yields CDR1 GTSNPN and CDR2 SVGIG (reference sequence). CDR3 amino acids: CAWSVRGTEAFF. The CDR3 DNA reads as TGTGCCTGGAGTGTACGAGGCACTGAAGCTTTCTTT.

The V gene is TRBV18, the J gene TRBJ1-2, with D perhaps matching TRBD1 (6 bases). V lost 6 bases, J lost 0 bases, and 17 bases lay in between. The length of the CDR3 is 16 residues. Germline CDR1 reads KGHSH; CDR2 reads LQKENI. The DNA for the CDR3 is TGTGCCAGCTCCCAACCTACAGGGACAACTAACTATGGCTACACCTTC. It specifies CASSQPTGTTNYGYTF.